A selection of T cell receptor beta chains follows, all from one sample in a study of CD8 T cells in Susac syndrome. TCRdb recomputed calls from the immunoSEQ multiplex PCR reads with MiXCR, one row per CDR3 protein. Of 100,000 to 150,000 distinct CDR3 sequences detected, just under 95% appear once; the ten largest clones hold about 0.09%. Material for sequencing was CD4+ T cells from PBMCs. The receptors originated from a human donor with multiple sclerosis. CDR3s include the opening cysteine and the closing phenylalanine or tryptophan. D genes are given only for firm matches. Not all rows give a size; the values are once, few, many and, for expanded clones, a class.

TGTGCCAGCAGTGGACGAATGGTCCAAGAGACCCAGTACTTC	CASSGRMVQETQYF	TRBV6-1	TRBJ2-5	NA	once
TGTGCCAGCAGTTATGACGGGAACACTGAAGCTTTCTTT	CASSYDGNTEAFF	TRBV6-5	TRBJ1-1	NA	NA
TGTGCCAGCAGCTTCGGACCGAATTCACCCCTCCACTTT	CASSFGPNSPLHF	TRBV7-3	TRBJ1-6	NA	NA
TGCGCCAGCAGCTTGGGACAGGTGAGGAACACTGAAGCTTTCTTT	CASSLGQVRNTEAFF	TRBV5-1	TRBJ1-1	NA	NA
TGTGCCAGCAGTCCTCAGGGGGCTAATGACAATGAGCAGTTCTTC	CASSPQGANDNEQFF	TRBV2	TRBJ2-1	TRBD1	once
TGCAGTGCCCCTAAAGCGGGATGGTCGTACAATGAGCAGTTCTTC	CSAPKAGWSYNEQFF	TRBV20-1	TRBJ2-1	TRBD2	NA
TGCAGCGTTAGGGACAGGGGGCAGAACACTGAAGCTTTCTTT	CSVRDRGQNTEAFF	TRBV29-1	TRBJ1-1	TRBD1	NA
TGTGCCAGCAGTTTTGGGGTCGGACAGGGGGAGACCCAGTACTTC	CASSFGVGQGETQYF	TRBV12-3/TRBV12-4	TRBJ2-5	TRBD1	NA
TGCAGTGCTAGGGAGGGACAGGGCTCCAACGAGCAGTACTTC	CSAREGQGSNEQYF	TRBV20-1	TRBJ2-7	TRBD1	NA
TGTGCCAGCAGCCAGGCGGACCGGAACTATGGCTACACCTTC	CASSQADRNYGYTF	TRBV3-1	TRBJ1-2	NA	NA
TGTGCCAGCAGTGGGCTTAATGTGTTTGGACAATTTCACACCGGGGAGCTGTTTTTT	CASSGLNVFGQFHTGELFF	TRBV12-3/TRBV12-4	TRBJ2-2	NA	NA
TGTGCCAGCTCACCACCGGCTGGATTTAACACTGAAGCTTTCTTT	CASSPPAGFNTEAFF	TRBV18	TRBJ1-1	NA	NA
TGCAGTGCTAGAGGATTAACAGCACAGAGGTTCGCCTACGAGCAGTACTTC	CSARGLTAQRFAYEQYF	TRBV20-1	TRBJ2-7	NA	NA
TGTGCCAGCAGTCTCCCGGCCCTGGGAGAAAAACTGTTTTTT	CASSLPALGEKLFF	TRBV7-8	TRBJ1-4	NA	NA
TGTGCCAGCAGTTACGGACAGGGCAACACCGGGGAGCTGTTTTTT	CASSYGQGNTGELFF	TRBV6-5	TRBJ2-2	TRBD1	NA
TGTGCCAGCAGCTCTAGCGGGAAGGAGCAGTTCTTC	CASSSSGKEQFF	TRBV7-2	TRBJ2-1	TRBD2	NA
TGTGCCAGCAGCTTAGGAGGCGGGGGGGCGACCACCGGGGAGCTGTTTTTT	CASSLGGGGATTGELFF	TRBV7-2	TRBJ2-2	TRBD2	NA
TGTGCCAGTACCCCGCGGAGAGGACGTATCTATGGCTACACCTTC	CASTPRRGRIYGYTF	TRBV19	TRBJ1-2	NA	NA
TGCAGTGCCCCAACCTACTTTGGGGGCGGAAATAGCAATCAGCCCCAGCATTTT	CSAPTYFGGGNSNQPQHF	TRBV20-1	TRBJ1-5	NA	NA
TGCGCCAGCAGCGACGTGCACGGGGGGACCTCTGGGGCCAACGTCCTGACTTTC	CASSDVHGGTSGANVLTF	TRBV5-1	TRBJ2-6	TRBD2	once
TGTGCCACCAGCAGAGATAGCCAAGCGGGCAATCAGCCCCAGCATTTT	CATSRDSQAGNQPQHF	TRBV15	TRBJ1-5	NA	NA
TGTGCCAGCAGCCAAGTTCGGGGTTTGACTGAAGCTTTCTTT	CASSQVRGLTEAFF	TRBV14	TRBJ1-1	NA	NA
TGCGCCAGCAGCCAACCCCACCTTCCGGGACAGGGAATTTGCCAACCCACTTATAATTCACCCCTCCACTTT	CASSQPHLPGQGICQPTYNSPLHF	TRBV4-1	TRBJ1-6	TRBD1	once
TGTGCCATCAGTGAGTCGAGGAATAGCGGCACTCACGAGCAGTACTTC	CAISESRNSGTHEQYF	TRBV10-3	TRBJ2-7	NA	NA
TGTGCCAGCAGTAAACCGGGCCGCCCGGACGAGCAGTACTTC	CASSKPGRPDEQYF	TRBV12-3/TRBV12-4	TRBJ2-7	NA	few
TGTGCCAGCAGCCAAGACAGGATGAGCTATGGCTACACCTTC	CASSQDRMSYGYTF	TRBV4-2	TRBJ1-2	NA	NA
TGTGCCAGCAGTGAAGCGAGTTCGTACCAGCCCCAGCATTTT	CASSEASSYQPQHF	TRBV2	TRBJ1-5	NA	once
TGTGCCAGCAGTCTTCAATGGCGTCAGCCCCAGCATTTT	CASSLQWRQPQHF	TRBV7-2	TRBJ1-5	NA	NA
TGTGCCAGCAGTTTTTTGAGGGAGTTTGAAGAGACCCAGTACTTC	CASSFLREFEETQYF	TRBV28	TRBJ2-5	NA	NA
TGTGCCAGCAGCCAAGAGGATGGGGGAGGGAGGCAGTATTTT	CASSQEDGGGRQYF	TRBV3-1	TRBJ2-3	TRBD2	NA
TGCAGTGCTAGAGTCGGGTCAGGGGGCCCTCAGCCCCAGCATTTT	CSARVGSGGPQPQHF	TRBV20-1	TRBJ1-5	TRBD1	NA
TGCGCCAGCAGCCAAATGAAGGGGGTCTACGAGCAGTACTTC	CASSQMKGVYEQYF	TRBV4-3	TRBJ2-7	NA	NA